This is a list of T cell receptor beta chains from one sample in a study of T cells in Graves' hyperthyroidism and ophthalmopathy. TCRdb re-analysed the multiplex PCR reads in MiXCR, keeping a single row per CDR3 protein. The profile shows 500,000 to 650,000 distinct CDR3 sequences, 12% to 15% of them singletons. Sequencing input: blood. These receptors were taken from a woman in her thirties or forties with Graves' hyperthyroidism. Both conserved end residues are part of each CDR3. Fields, in order: CDR3 protein, CDR3 DNA, V gene, D gene, J gene, clone size. A D gene is named only where the DNA matches it firmly. Rows may omit the clone size; those that give it use once, few, many or a size class.

CASSPGLGDQPQHF	TGTGCCAGCAGCCCAGGGTTGGGAGATCAGCCCCAGCATTTT	TRBV5-4	.	TRBJ1-5	many
CASSLGTSGRGYTQYF	TGTGCCAGCAGCTTGGGTACTAGCGGGAGAGGATATACGCAGTATTTT	TRBV5-8	TRBD2	TRBJ2-3	.
CASRDRQIPTYEQYF	TGCGCCAGCAGGGATAGACAGATACCAACCTACGAGCAGTACTTC	TRBV10-2	.	TRBJ2-7	.
CASSPGRLGYNEQFF	TGTGCCAGCAGTCCAGGGCGTCTGGGGTACAATGAGCAGTTCTTC	TRBV7-2	.	TRBJ2-1	many
CATSELYNEQFF	TGTGCCACCAGTGAACTTTACAATGAGCAGTTCTTC	TRBV24-1	.	TRBJ2-1	many
CSAKAGGGNTEAFF	TGCAGTGCTAAAGCAGGGGGAGGGAACACTGAAGCTTTCTTT	TRBV20-1	TRBD1	TRBJ1-1	few
CSASETGKSTDTQYF	TGCAGTGCTAGTGAGACAGGGAAGAGCACAGATACGCAGTATTTT	TRBV20-1	TRBD1	TRBJ2-3	many
CASSSGTSGRLDTQYF	TGTGCCAGCAGCTCTGGGACTAGCGGGAGACTGGATACGCAGTATTTT	TRBV11-2	TRBD2	TRBJ2-3	many
CASSEATKNSPLHF	TGTGCCAGCAGTGAAGCCACCAAGAATTCACCCCTCCACTTT	TRBV6-1	.	TRBJ1-6	many
CASSQDVGRDQPQHF	TGTGCCAGCAGCCAAGACGTCGGTAGGGATCAGCCCCAGCATTTT	TRBV3-1	.	TRBJ1-5	.
CAINDRSTDGYTF	TGTGCCATCAACGACAGAAGCACTGATGGCTACACCTTC	TRBV10-3	.	TRBJ1-2	many
CATSRSLRETQYF	TGTGCCACCAGCAGAAGCTTGCGAGAGACCCAGTACTTC	TRBV15	.	TRBJ2-5	.
CASSVAGQGQRDTQYF	TGTGCCAGCAGCGTAGCGGGACAGGGGCAGAGAGATACGCAGTATTTT	TRBV9	TRBD1	TRBJ2-3	many
CASMASRGSTLYEQYF	TGTGCCAGCATGGCTAGTAGGGGATCCACCCTCTACGAGCAGTACTTC	TRBV28	.	TRBJ2-7	many
CASSGLEGKYF	TGTGCCAGCAGCGGACTAGAGGGAAAGTATTTT	TRBV28	TRBD2	TRBJ2-3	.
CASSARDRGRFYGYTF	TGCGCCAGCAGCGCCCGGGACAGGGGGCGATTCTATGGCTACACCTTC	TRBV4-1	TRBD1	TRBJ1-2	.
CASSPDQGATYEQYF	TGCGCCAGCAGCCCAGATCAGGGGGCCACCTACGAGCAGTACTTC	TRBV5-1	TRBD1	TRBJ2-7	few
CSVWGGVPSYNEQFF	TGCAGCGTTTGGGGGGGAGTGCCCTCCTACAATGAGCAGTTCTTC	TRBV29-1	TRBD2	TRBJ2-1	.
CSAAEDSGNTIYF	TGCAGTGCGGCGGAGGACTCTGGAAACACCATATATTTT	TRBV20-1	.	TRBJ1-3	.
CASSQETTSGRTDTQYF	TGTGCCAGCAGCCAGGAGACCACTAGCGGGAGGACAGATACGCAGTATTTT	TRBV4-2	TRBD2	TRBJ2-3	.
CATSREGFYTGELFF	TGTGCCACCAGCAGAGAGGGGTTCTACACCGGGGAGCTGTTTTTT	TRBV15	.	TRBJ2-2	.
CASSTSTGGGTNEKLFF	TGTGCCAGCAGCACTAGCACAGGGGGAGGAACTAATGAAAAACTGTTTTTT	TRBV3-1	TRBD1	TRBJ1-4	many
CASSQGLAGTANTGELFF	TGTGCCAGCAGTCAGGGACTAGCGGGAACAGCGAACACCGGGGAGCTGTTTTTT	TRBV2	TRBD2	TRBJ2-2	many
CASSLERGGEQYF	TGTGCCAGCAGCTTAGAACGGGGCGGCGAGCAGTACTTC	TRBV11-3	.	TRBJ2-7	few
CASSPHPGYTNYGYTF	TGTGCCAGCAGCCCTCACCCAGGGTATACTAACTATGGCTACACCTTC	TRBV7-3	.	TRBJ1-2	.
CAGSPLAGVMETQYF	TGTGCCGGCTCACCACTAGCGGGAGTAATGGAGACCCAGTACTTC	TRBV18	TRBD2	TRBJ2-5	.
CASSYRGLSTNEKLFF	TGTGCCAGCAGTTACCGAGGACTTTCAACTAATGAAAAACTGTTTTTT	TRBV27	.	TRBJ1-4	few
CASSLTGLFSYNEQFF	TGTGCCAGCAGCTTAACGGGACTTTTCTCCTACAATGAGCAGTTCTTC	TRBV7-2	.	TRBJ2-1	many
CASRDTESSVTGELFF	TGTGCCAGCAGGGACACAGAGTCTTCGGTCACCGGGGAGCTGTTTTTT	TRBV2	.	TRBJ2-2	.
CASSFPGLAGGSSNEQFF	TGTGCCAGCAGCTTCCCGGGACTAGCGGGAGGGTCTTCTAATGAGCAGTTCTTC	TRBV7-9	TRBD2	TRBJ2-1	many
CASSLRRYYGYTF	TGTGCCAGCAGTTTACGGAGATACTATGGCTACACCTTC	TRBV12-3/TRBV12-4	.	TRBJ1-2	many
CASSLIMATGGQETQYF	TGTGCCAGCAGCTTGATAATGGCGACAGGGGGGCAGGAGACCCAGTACTTC	TRBV7-6	TRBD1	TRBJ2-5	many
CASSLGPEGSNEQFF	TGCGCCAGCAGCTTGGGCCCCGAGGGCAGCAATGAGCAGTTCTTC	TRBV5-1	.	TRBJ2-1	many
CSATTGRTMGAEQFF	TGCAGTGCTACTACGGGACGGACGATGGGGGCGGAGCAGTTCTTC	TRBV20-1	.	TRBJ2-1	many
CANSLGQENTEAFF	TGTGCCAACAGTCTGGGACAGGAGAACACTGAAGCTTTCTTT	TRBV12-3/TRBV12-4	TRBD1	TRBJ1-1	many
CASSLMSESLEQFF	TGTGCCAGCAGCTTAATGTCGGAGAGTCTTGAGCAGTTCTTC	TRBV7-3	.	TRBJ2-1	.
CASSQAGGPFYEQFF	TGTGCCAGCAGCCAAGCGGGAGGGCCCTTCTATGAGCAGTTCTTC	TRBV3-1	TRBD2	TRBJ2-1	.
CASSTAGLEAFF	TGTGCCAGCAGTACCGCCGGGCTTGAAGCTTTCTTT	TRBV6-1	.	TRBJ1-1	many
CASSIGRVGDNEQFF	TGTGCCAGTAGTATAGGTAGGGTGGGAGACAATGAGCAGTTCTTC	TRBV19	.	TRBJ2-1	many
CASNGRYNEQFF	TGTGCCAGCAACGGGCGGTACAATGAGCAGTTCTTC	TRBV28	.	TRBJ2-1	many
CASSPGDRVGTEAFF	TGTGCCAGTAGTCCTGGGGACAGGGTTGGGACTGAAGCTTTCTTT	TRBV19	TRBD1	TRBJ1-1	many
CASSSLAGVSEQYF	TGTGCCAGCAGTTCACTAGCGGGAGTTTCCGAGCAGTACTTC	TRBV12-3/TRBV12-4	TRBD2	TRBJ2-7	many
CASSQVGRGGEDTEAFF	TGTGCCAGCAGCCAAGTAGGCAGGGGCGGTGAAGACACTGAAGCTTTCTTT	TRBV3-1	.	TRBJ1-1	many
CASSLAGTGNTEAFF	TGTGCCAGCAGCTTAGCCGGGACAGGGAACACTGAAGCTTTCTTT	TRBV7-3	TRBD1	TRBJ1-1	many
CAWRALGFSEQFF	TGTGCCTGGAGGGCCTTGGGCTTTAGTGAGCAGTTCTTC	TRBV30	.	TRBJ2-1	many
CASSWDQKNIQYF	TGTGCCAGCAGTTGGGACCAGAAAAACATTCAGTACTTC	TRBV12-3/TRBV12-4	.	TRBJ2-4	many
CASRPPTFQETQYF	TGCGCCAGCAGACCTCCGACATTCCAAGAGACCCAGTACTTC	TRBV5-1	.	TRBJ2-5	few
CASGVSTGVMDQPQHF	TGTGCTAGTGGTGTTTCTACAGGGGTAATGGATCAGCCCCAGCATTTT	TRBV12-5	TRBD1	TRBJ1-5	many
CASSVEAISSYNEQFF	TGTGCCAGCAGCGTAGAGGCGATAAGCTCCTACAATGAGCAGTTCTTC	TRBV9	.	TRBJ2-1	.
CASSTRRVPNPSGTGKDTQYF	TGTGCCAGCAGTACACGACGGGTCCCCAACCCTAGCGGAACGGGCAAGGATACGCAGTATTTT	TRBV28	TRBD2	TRBJ2-3	many
CASSLGMGGDTQYF	TGTGCTAGCAGCTTAGGCATGGGAGGAGATACGCAGTATTTT	TRBV7-7	.	TRBJ2-3	few